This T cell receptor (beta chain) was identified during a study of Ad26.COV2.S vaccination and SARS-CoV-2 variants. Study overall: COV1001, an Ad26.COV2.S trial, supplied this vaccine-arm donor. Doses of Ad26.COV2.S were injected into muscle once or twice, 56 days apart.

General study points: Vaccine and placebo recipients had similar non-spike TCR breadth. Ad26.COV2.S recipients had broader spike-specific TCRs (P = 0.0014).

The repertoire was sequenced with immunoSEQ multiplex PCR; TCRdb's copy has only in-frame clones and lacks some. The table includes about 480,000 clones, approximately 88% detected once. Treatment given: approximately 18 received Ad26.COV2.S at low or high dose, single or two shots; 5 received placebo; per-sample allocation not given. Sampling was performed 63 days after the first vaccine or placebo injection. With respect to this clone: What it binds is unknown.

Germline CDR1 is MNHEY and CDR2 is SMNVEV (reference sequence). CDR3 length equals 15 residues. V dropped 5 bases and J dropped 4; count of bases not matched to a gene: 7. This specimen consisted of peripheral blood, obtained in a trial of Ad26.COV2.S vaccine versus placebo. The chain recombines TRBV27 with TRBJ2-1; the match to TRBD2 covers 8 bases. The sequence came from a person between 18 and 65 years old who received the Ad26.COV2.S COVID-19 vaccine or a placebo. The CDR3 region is CASSPRVAGYNEQFF. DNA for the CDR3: TGTGCCAGCAGTCCTCGGGTAGCGGGGTACAATGAGCAGTTCTTC.